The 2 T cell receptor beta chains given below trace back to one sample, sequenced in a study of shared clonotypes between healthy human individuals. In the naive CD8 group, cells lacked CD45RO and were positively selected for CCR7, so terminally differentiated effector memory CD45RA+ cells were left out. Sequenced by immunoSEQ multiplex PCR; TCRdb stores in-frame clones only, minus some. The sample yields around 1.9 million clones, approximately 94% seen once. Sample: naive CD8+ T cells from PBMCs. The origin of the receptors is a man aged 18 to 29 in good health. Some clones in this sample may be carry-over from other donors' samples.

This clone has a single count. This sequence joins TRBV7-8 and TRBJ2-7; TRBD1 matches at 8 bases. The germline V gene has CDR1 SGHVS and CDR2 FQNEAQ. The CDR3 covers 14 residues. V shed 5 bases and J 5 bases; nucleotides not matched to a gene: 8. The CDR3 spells CASSQMGQADEQYF. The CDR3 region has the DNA TGTGCCAGCAGCCAAATGGGACAGGCAGACGAGCAGTACTTC.

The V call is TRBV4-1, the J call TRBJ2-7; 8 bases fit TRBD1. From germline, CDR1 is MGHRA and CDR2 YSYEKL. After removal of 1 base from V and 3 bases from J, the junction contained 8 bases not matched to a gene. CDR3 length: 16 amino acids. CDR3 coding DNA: TGCGCCAGCAGCCAAGCATCGACAGGGGTCTTCTACGAGCAGTACTTC. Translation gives CASSQASTGVFYEQYF.